What follows are 29 T cell receptor beta chains derived from one specimen sequenced in a study of CD8 T cells in ankylosing spondylitis. TCRdb re-called the 5' RACE reads through MiXCR, storing one row per CDR3 protein. The data show some 270,000 distinct CDR3 sequences, under 35% seen once. Sequencing was performed on blood, either unsorted or a sorted T cell fraction (not recorded which). These receptors came from a male donor with ankylosing spondylitis or in good health (not recorded which).

The CDR3 nucleotides read TGTGCCAGCAGCCATTGGACTAGCGGGACTACCGAGCAGTACTTC. Amino acid sequence: CASSHWTSGTTEQYF. This rearrangement joins TRBV7-8 to TRBJ2-7; 12 bases line up with TRBD2. The CDR3 is 15 amino acids. Germline V gives CDR1 SGHVS, CDR2 FQNEAQ. V shed 5 bases, J shed 6 bases, and the junction held 8 bases outside the gene matches.

This rearrangement joins TRBV11-2 to TRBJ2-7, with TRBD1 matching 8 bases. V dropped 5 bases and J dropped 5; count of bases not matched to a gene: 8. Germline CDR1 SGHAT, CDR2 FQNNGV. The CDR3 extends over 14 amino acids. The CDR3 loop reads CASSRDRFVDEQYF. The CDR3, as DNA: TGTGCCAGCAGCAGGGACAGGTTTGTAGACGAGCAGTACTTC.

This clonotype turned up a few times. The chain uses TRBV29-1 and TRBJ2-2; D is undetermined. Trimming took 7 bases from V and 4 from J, leaving 10 bases between them. Germline V gives CDR1 SQVTM, CDR2 ANQGSEA. The CDR3 totals 12 residues. The CDR3 loop is CSAVPATGELFF. CDR3 DNA sequence: TGCAGCGCTGTTCCTGCCACCGGGGAGCTGTTTTTT.

The V gene is TRBV20-1, the J gene TRBJ2-5, with D possibly being TRBD1 or TRBD2 (7 bases each). Trimming left V 1 base short and J 4 bases short, with 16 bases between. Germline CDR1 is DFQATT and CDR2 is SNEGSKA (reference sequence). CDR3 size: 15 residues. Here the CDR3 DNA reads TGCAGTGCTAGAGCCTTGGGAGGGGGCTTAGAGACCCAGTACTTC. It yields the protein CSARALGGGLETQYF.

This clonotype was seen just once. The gene calls are TRBV18 and TRBJ2-1, with D uncertain. CDR3 length equals 16 residues. V lost 6 bases, J lost 0 bases, and 15 bases lay in between. Germline CDR1 and CDR2: KGHSH and LQKENI. The CDR3 region is CASSPTEGSSYNEQFF. The CDR3 coding sequence is TGTGCCAGCTCCCCGACCGAAGGAAGCTCCTACAATGAGCAGTTCTTC. The full variable domain, completed using reference TRBV18 and TRBJ2-1, is NAGVMQNPRHLVRRRGQEARLRCSPMKGHSHVYWYRQLPEEGLKFMVYLQKENIIDESGMPKERFSAEFPKEGPSILRIQQVVRGDSAAYFCASSPTEGSSYNEQFFGPGTRLTVL.

This clonotype has a handful of counts. The chain uses TRBV10-2 and TRBJ2-2; no firm D call. The CDR3 is 13 amino acids. V shed 10 bases and J shed 5 bases, with 14 bases lying between them. Germline V gives CDR1 WSHSY, CDR2 SAAADI. The CDR3 loop reads CAIMAPLTGELFF. The CDR3 DNA follows: TGCGCCATCATGGCCCCTTTGACCGGGGAGCTGTTTTTT.

This rearrangement joins TRBV20-1 to TRBJ1-6, with D possibly TRBD1 on 6 matching bases. The V gene's germline CDR1 is DFQATT and CDR2 SNEGSKA (reference sequence). The CDR3 runs to 14 residues. V was shortened by 6 bases and J by 7 bases, with 16 bases between the two germline ends. CDR3 sequence: CSATYRDTNSPLHF. The CDR3 coding sequence is TGCAGTGCCACATACCGGGACACGAATTCACCCCTCCACTTT.

This clonotype was seen more than once but under ten times. This CDR3 is CASSRSGSTDTQYF. The CDR3, as DNA: TGTGCCAGCAGCCGATCCGGGAGCACAGATACGCAGTATTTT. This chain links TRBV7-6 with TRBJ2-3, with D unclear. Deletions cut 5 bases from V and 0 bases from J, with 9 bases between. The CDR3 is made up of 14 amino acids. Germline V gives CDR1 SGHVS, CDR2 FNYEAQ. Full variable domain (outside the CDR3, taken from reference TRBV7-6 and TRBJ2-3): GAGVSQSPRYKVTKRGQDVALRCDPISGHVSLYWYRQALGQGPEFLTYFNYEAQQDKSGLPNDRFSAERPEGSISTLTIQRTEQRDSAMYRCASSRSGSTDTQYFGPGTRLTVL.

The rearrangement links TRBV5-6 to TRBJ2-1; possibly TRBD1 or TRBD2 for D (5 bases each). This CDR3 comprises 13 residues. Germline V gene sequence: CDR1 SGHDT, CDR2 YYEEEE. V shed 1 base and J shed 7 bases, with 9 bases lying between them. The CDR3 here is CASSLTRGNEQFF. In nucleotides, the CDR3 is TGTGCCAGCAGCTTGACTAGGGGTAATGAGCAGTTCTTC.

This clonotype showed up just a few times. Lacking the conserved final phenylalanine or tryptophan, this CDR3 likely reflects a read error. Because the CDR3's place on the DNA is in doubt, the DNA is left out and the CDR3 is given as listed by TCRdb. V is TRBV3-1 and J is TRBJ1-5. Per germline, CDR1 LGHDT and CDR2 YNNKEL (reference sequence). Both ends counted, the CDR3 spans 10 residues. CDR3 sequence reads: CASSQVSGPR.

The V and J genes are TRBV11-2 and TRBJ2-5; 9 positions agree with TRBD2. Trimming removed 0 bases from V and 5 bases from J; junction bases left unmatched: 4. Germline values: CDR1 SGHAT, CDR2 FQNNGV. The CDR3 is 15 residues long. DNA of the CDR3: TGTGCCAGCAGCTTAGATTTAGCGGGGGTGGAGACCCAGTACTTC. Its translation is CASSLDLAGVETQYF.

The chain is built from TRBV15 and TRBJ2-7; 9 bases fit TRBD1. After removal of 3 bases from V and 3 bases from J, the junction contained 6 bases not matched to a gene. The CDR3 length is 15 residues. Germline V gene data show CDR1 as LNHNV and CDR2 as YYDKDF (reference sequence). This CDR3 reads CATSSPGTGIYEQYF. The CDR3 coding sequence is TGTGCCACCAGCAGCCCCGGGACAGGGATCTACGAGCAGTACTTC.

This clonotype came up a few times. This chain uses TRBV7-2 with TRBJ2-1; no reliable D call. V lost 2 bases and J lost 5, with 13 bases in between. From germline, CDR1 is SGHTA and CDR2 FQGNSA. This CDR3 contains 15 residues. The chain's CDR3 is CASSLFSPLDNEQFF. The CDR3 nucleotides are TGTGCCAGCAGCTTATTCTCCCCCCTAGACAATGAGCAGTTCTTC.

The V call is TRBV5-6, the J call TRBJ2-7; TRBD2 matches 13 bases. The CDR3 is made up of 18 amino acids. The V gene end was trimmed by 9 bases and the J gene end by 6 bases; junction bases not matched to a gene: 21. Germline V gene lookup returns CDR1 SGHDT and CDR2 YYEEEE. The CDR3 spells CATFSPGTSGEPYSEQYF. CDR3 DNA sequence: TGTGCCACCTTTAGCCCGGGGACTAGCGGGGAACCTTACTCCGAGCAGTACTTC. Based on the CDR3 plus reference TRBV5-6 and TRBJ2-7, the full variable domain is DAGVTQSPTHLIKTRGQQVTLRCSPKSGHDTVSWYQQALGQGPQFIFQYYEEEERQRGNFPDRFSGHQFPNYSSELNVNALLLGDSALYLCATFSPGTSGEPYSEQYFGPGTRLTVT.

At least ten counts were recorded for this clonotype. The V and J genes are TRBV12-3 or TRBV12-4 and TRBJ2-1; D possibly corresponds to TRBD2 (6 bases). Trimming took 6 bases from V and 9 from J, leaving 21 bases between them. The CDR3 has 15 amino acids. The CDR3 spells CASSLSGQGEVEQFF. CDR3 nucleotides: TGTGCCAGCAGCCTTAGTGGGCAAGGGGAGGTTGAGCAGTTCTTC.

This clonotype was counted between two and nine times. This chain uses TRBV7-9 with TRBJ1-1; 8 bases match TRBD1. This CDR3 spans 14 amino acids. The trim removed 6 bases at V and 1 base at J, leaving 4 bases unmatched. Germline values: CDR1 SEHNR, CDR2 FQNEAQ (reference sequence). The CDR3 loop reads CASRNGQGNTEAFF. CDR3 sequence (DNA): TGTGCCAGCAGGAATGGACAGGGGAACACTGAAGCTTTCTTT.

This clonotype has a handful of counts. This chain connects TRBV3-1 to TRBJ2-7; D ambiguous. Germline lookup yields CDR1 LGHDT and CDR2 YNNKEL (reference sequence). This CDR3 contains 12 residues. Trimming shortened V by 5 bases and J by 1 base, and 6 bases separated the two germline ends. CDR3 DNA: TGTGCCAGCAGCACTCAATCCTACGAGCAGTACTTC. It specifies CASSTQSYEQYF.

This rearrangement joins TRBV4-2 to TRBJ1-1; D is uncertain. The CDR3 consists of 16 residues. V was cut by 1 base and J by 0 bases, with 12 bases left in between. Germline V lookup: CDR1 LGHNA, CDR2 YNFKEQ. The CDR3 loop is CASSQGSGKMNTEAFF. The CDR3, as DNA: TGTGCCAGCAGCCAAGGGAGCGGCAAGATGAACACTGAAGCTTTCTTT.

About this clonotype: Compared with germline, one end of the junction differs, possibly owing to a read error. The chain is built from TRBV12-3 or TRBV12-4 and TRBJ2-3, with D perhaps being TRBD1 or TRBD2 (5 bases each). The CDR3 runs to 13 residues. The chain's CDR3 is CATSLAKGDTQYF. The CDR3 DNA follows: TGTGCCACCAGTTTAGCGAAGGGGGATACGCAGTATTTT.

This chain links TRBV20-1 with TRBJ2-3; D not resolved. V was trimmed by 5 bases and J by 2 bases, leaving 11 bases between them. The CDR3 length is 13 residues. Germline-derived CDR1 and CDR2 are DFQATT and SNEGSKA (reference sequence). CDR3 sequence reads: CSAYNQPTDTQYF. The CDR3 DNA reads as TGCAGTGCTTACAACCAACCCACAGATACGCAGTATTTT.

The rearrangement joins TRBV3-1 to TRBJ2-1, with 9 bases aligning to TRBD2. After removal of 4 bases from V and 9 bases from J, the junction contained 10 bases not matched to a gene. CDR1 and CDR2 (germline): LGHDT, YNNKEL (reference sequence). This CDR3 comprises 15 residues. CDR3 in DNA: TGTGCCAGCAGCCTCCAGTGGGGCGGGGGGGGTGAGCAGTTCTTC. Protein: CASSLQWGGGGEQFF.

The J gene is TRBJ1-3, the V gene TRBV12-3 or TRBV12-4; unclear D gene. Deletions cut 6 bases from V and 3 bases from J, with 24 bases between. There are 18 residues in the CDR3. This CDR3 is CASSPRIYMPQFGNTIYF. The CDR3 DNA reads TGTGCCAGCAGCCCACGCATATATATGCCACAGTTTGGAAACACCATATATTTT.

The CDR3 DNA is TGTGCCAGCAGCTTGTTGGGCAGCCCGCTCTCCTACGAGCAGTACTTC. Its translation is CASSLLGSPLSYEQYF. The chain uses TRBV7-9 and TRBJ2-7; D gene unclear. Trimming took 3 bases from V and 0 from J, leaving 15 bases between them. The CDR3 consists of 16 residues. Germline CDR1 SEHNR, CDR2 FQNEAQ (reference sequence).

V usage is TRBV7-9 and J usage is TRBJ1-5; D perhaps matches TRBD1 (5 bases). CDR3 length: 14 amino acids. Germline CDR1 reads SEHNR; CDR2 reads FQNEAQ (reference sequence). Trimming took off 5 bases at V and 4 bases at J, with 12 bases between the two ends. The CDR3 loop is CASSGGVGNQPQHF. CDR3 in DNA: TGTGCCAGCAGCGGAGGGGTGGGTAATCAGCCCCAGCATTTT. Filled out from reference TRBV7-9 and TRBJ1-5, the complete variable domain reads DTGVSQNPRHKITKRGQNVTFRCDPISEHNRLYWYRQTLGQGPEFLTYFQNEAQLEKSRLLSDRFSAERPKGSFSTLEIQRTEQGDSAMYLCASSGGVGNQPQHFGDGTRLSIL.

J is TRBJ1-5 and V is TRBV5-1; no definite D call. The CDR3 runs 15 residues. The germline V gene has CDR1 SGHRS and CDR2 YFSETQ. V gave up 0 bases and J gave up 5 bases, with 12 bases separating them. In nucleotides, the CDR3 is TGCGCCAGCAGCTTGGCGGGGTCTACGGATCAGCCCCAGCATTTT. It encodes CASSLAGSTDQPQHF.

This clonotype showed up just a few times. Germline and junction disagree at one end, which may indicate a read error. V and J are TRBV7-7 and TRBJ2-5, with TRBD1 matching 9 bases. The CDR3 has 15 residues. In germline, CDR1 is SSHAT, CDR2 FNYEAQ (reference sequence). CDR3 residues: CASSLARDRAETQYF. The DNA of the CDR3 is TGTGCTAGCAGCTTAGCTCGGGACAGGGCAGAGACCCAGTACTTC.

This clonotype was recorded a few times. V usage is TRBV20-1 and J usage is TRBJ2-1; D is uncertain. Trimming pared 1 base from V and 1 base from J, leaving 20 bases between. The germline gives CDR1 DFQATT, CDR2 SNEGSKA (reference sequence). CDR3 length: 18 amino acids. The CDR3 spells CSARGGFIAETSYNEQFF. In nucleotides, the CDR3 is TGCAGTGCTAGAGGAGGCTTTATCGCCGAAACTTCCTACAATGAGCAGTTCTTC.

V is TRBV7-9 and J is TRBJ2-3, with D unclear. Trimming pared 5 bases from V and 5 bases from J, leaving 8 bases between. This CDR3 contains 12 residues. Germline CDR1 SEHNR, CDR2 FQNEAQ (reference sequence). This CDR3 is CASSLRQDTQYF. The CDR3 coding sequence is TGTGCCAGCAGCCTTAGGCAAGATACGCAGTATTTT.

The V and J genes are TRBV7-2 and TRBJ2-7, with D hard to call. Germline CDR1 reads SGHTA; CDR2 reads FQGNSA. The CDR3 is made up of 14 amino acids. V was clipped by 5 bases and J by 2 bases, with 13 bases between them. CDR3 protein: CASSQHRQAYEQYF. DNA for the CDR3: TGTGCCAGCAGCCAACACAGACAAGCCTACGAGCAGTACTTC.